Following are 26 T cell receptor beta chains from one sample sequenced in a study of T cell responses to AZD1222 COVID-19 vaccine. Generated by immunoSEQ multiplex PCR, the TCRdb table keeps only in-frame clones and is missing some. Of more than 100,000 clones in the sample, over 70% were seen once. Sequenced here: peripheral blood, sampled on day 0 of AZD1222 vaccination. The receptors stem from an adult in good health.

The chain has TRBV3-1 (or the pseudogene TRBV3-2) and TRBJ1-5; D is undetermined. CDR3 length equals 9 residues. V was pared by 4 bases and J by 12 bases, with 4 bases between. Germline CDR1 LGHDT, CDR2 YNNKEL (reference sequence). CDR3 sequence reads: CASSPFQHF. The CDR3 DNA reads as TGTGCCAGCAGCCCCTTCCAGCATTTT.

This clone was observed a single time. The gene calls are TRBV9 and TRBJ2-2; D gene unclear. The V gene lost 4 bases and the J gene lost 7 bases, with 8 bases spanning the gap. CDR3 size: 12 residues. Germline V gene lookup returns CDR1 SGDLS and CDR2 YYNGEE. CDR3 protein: CASSPMGGELFF. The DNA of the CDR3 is TGTGCCAGCAGCCCCATGGGCGGGGAGCTGTTTTTT.

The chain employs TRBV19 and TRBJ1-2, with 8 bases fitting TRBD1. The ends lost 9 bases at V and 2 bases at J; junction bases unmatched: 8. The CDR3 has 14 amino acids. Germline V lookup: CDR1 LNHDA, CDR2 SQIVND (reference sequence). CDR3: CASQTTGDNYGYTF. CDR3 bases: TGTGCCAGCCAAACGACAGGGGACAACTATGGCTACACCTTC.

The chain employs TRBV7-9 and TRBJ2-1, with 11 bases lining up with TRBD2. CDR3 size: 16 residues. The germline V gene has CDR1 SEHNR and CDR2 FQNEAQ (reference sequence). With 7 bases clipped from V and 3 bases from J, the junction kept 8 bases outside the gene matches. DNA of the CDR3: TGTGCCAGCATCACAACCGGGACTAGCGGCTACAATGAGCAGTTCTTC. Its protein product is CASITTGTSGYNEQFF.

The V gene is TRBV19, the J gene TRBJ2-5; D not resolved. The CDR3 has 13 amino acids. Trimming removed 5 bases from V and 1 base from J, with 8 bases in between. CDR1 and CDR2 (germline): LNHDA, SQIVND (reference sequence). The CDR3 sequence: CASSGSIQETQYF. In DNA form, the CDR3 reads TGTGCCAGTAGTGGTTCTATCCAAGAGACCCAGTACTTC. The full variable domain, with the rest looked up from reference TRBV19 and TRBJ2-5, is DGGITQSPKYLFRKEGQNVTLSCEQNLNHDAMYWYRQDPGQGLRLIYYSQIVNDFQKGDIAEGYSVSREKKESFPLTVTSAQKNPTAFYLCASSGSIQETQYFGPGTRLLVL.

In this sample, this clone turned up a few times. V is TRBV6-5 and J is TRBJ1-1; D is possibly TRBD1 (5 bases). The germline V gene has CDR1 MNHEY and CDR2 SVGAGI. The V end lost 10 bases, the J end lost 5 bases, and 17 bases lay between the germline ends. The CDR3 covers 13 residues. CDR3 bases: TGTGCCACGTGGTCGGGGGGTGGGACTGAAGCTTTCTTT. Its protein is CATWSGGGTEAFF.

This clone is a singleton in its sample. The CDR3 DNA reads as TGTGCCAGTTCGACAGGGTTGGGAGAGACCCAGTACTTC. It translates to CASSTGLGETQYF. The rearrangement joins TRBV19 to TRBJ2-5, with TRBD1 identical over 7 bases. The trim removed 8 bases at V and 4 bases at J, leaving 7 bases unmatched. Germline CDR1 and CDR2: LNHDA and SQIVND (reference sequence). This CDR3 spans 13 amino acids.

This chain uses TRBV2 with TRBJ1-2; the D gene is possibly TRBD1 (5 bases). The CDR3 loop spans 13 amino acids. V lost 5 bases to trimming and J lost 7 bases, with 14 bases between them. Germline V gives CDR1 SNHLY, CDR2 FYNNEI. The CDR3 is CASSPQGTSGYTF. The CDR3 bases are TGTGCCAGCAGTCCCCAGGGAACATCTGGCTACACCTTC. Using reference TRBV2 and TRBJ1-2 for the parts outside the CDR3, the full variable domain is EPEVTQTPSHQVTQMGQEVILRCVPISNHLYFYWYRQILGQKVEFLVSFYNNEISEKSEIFDDQFSVERPDGSNFTLKIRSTKLEDSAMYFCASSPQGTSGYTFGSGTRLTVV.

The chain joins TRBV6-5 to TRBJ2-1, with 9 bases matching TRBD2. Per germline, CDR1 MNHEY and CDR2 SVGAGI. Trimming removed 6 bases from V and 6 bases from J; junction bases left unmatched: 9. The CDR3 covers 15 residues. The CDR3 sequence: CASRPPGLASNEQFF. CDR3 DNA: TGTGCCAGCAGACCCCCTGGACTAGCGAGCAATGAGCAGTTCTTC.

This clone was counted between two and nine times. The CDR3 DNA is TGTGCCAGCAATCTAATTCAGGGGAATCAGCCCCAGCATTTT. Translated, it gives CASNLIQGNQPQHF. The rearrangement joins TRBV2 to TRBJ1-5, with TRBD1 as a possible D gene (6 bases). In germline, CDR1 is SNHLY, CDR2 FYNNEI. This CDR3 is built from 14 residues. The V end was cut by 7 bases, the J end by 4 bases, with 14 bases between.

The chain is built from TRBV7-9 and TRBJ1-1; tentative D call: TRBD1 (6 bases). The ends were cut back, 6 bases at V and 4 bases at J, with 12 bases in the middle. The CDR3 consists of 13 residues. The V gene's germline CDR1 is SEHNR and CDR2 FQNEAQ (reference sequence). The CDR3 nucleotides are TGTGCCAGCAGTTTACAGGGATTCACTGAAGCTTTCTTT. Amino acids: CASSLQGFTEAFF.

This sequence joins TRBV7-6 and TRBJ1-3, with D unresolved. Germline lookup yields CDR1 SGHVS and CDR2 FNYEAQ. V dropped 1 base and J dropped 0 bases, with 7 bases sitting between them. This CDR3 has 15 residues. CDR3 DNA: TGTGCCAGCAGCTTAGACACGGACTCTGGAAACACCATATATTTT. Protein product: CASSLDTDSGNTIYF.

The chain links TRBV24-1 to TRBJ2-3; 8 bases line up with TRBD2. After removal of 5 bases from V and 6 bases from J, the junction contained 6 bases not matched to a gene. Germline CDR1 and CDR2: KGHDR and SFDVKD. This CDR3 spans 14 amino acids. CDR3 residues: CATSVTGGADTQYF. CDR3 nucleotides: TGTGCCACCAGTGTTACGGGGGGGGCGGATACGCAGTATTTT.

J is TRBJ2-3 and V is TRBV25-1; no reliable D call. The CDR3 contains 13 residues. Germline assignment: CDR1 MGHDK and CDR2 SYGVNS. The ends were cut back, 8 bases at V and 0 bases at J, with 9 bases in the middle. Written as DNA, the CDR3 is TGTGCCAGCTCGGAAATGAGCACAGATACGCAGTATTTT. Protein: CASSEMSTDTQYF.

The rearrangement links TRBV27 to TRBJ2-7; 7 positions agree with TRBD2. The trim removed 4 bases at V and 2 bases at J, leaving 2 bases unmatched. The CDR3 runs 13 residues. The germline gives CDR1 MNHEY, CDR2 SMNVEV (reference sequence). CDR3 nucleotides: TGTGCCAGCAGTTCCCGGGAGGCCTACGAGCAGTACTTC. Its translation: CASSSREAYEQYF.

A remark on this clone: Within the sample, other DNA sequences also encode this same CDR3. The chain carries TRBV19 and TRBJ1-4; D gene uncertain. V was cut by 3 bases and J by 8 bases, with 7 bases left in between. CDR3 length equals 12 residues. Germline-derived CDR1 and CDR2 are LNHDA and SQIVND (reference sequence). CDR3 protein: CASSIRGEKLFF. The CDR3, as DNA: TGTGCCAGTAGTATCCGGGGAGAAAAACTGTTTTTT.

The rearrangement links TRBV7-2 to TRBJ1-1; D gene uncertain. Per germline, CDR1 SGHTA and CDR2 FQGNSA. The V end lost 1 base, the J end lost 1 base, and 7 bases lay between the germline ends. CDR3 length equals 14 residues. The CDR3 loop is CASSLDWQNTEAFF. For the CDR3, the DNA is TGTGCCAGCAGCTTAGACTGGCAGAACACTGAAGCTTTCTTT.

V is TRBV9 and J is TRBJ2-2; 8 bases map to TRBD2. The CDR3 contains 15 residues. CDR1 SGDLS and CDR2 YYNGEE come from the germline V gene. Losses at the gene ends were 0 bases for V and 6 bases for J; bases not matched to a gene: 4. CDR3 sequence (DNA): TGTGCCAGCAGCGTAGTAAGCGGGGGTTCCGGGGAGCTGTTTTTT. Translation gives CASSVVSGGSGELFF.

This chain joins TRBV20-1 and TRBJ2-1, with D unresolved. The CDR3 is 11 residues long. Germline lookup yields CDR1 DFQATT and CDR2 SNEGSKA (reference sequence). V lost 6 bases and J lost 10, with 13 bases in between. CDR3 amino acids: CSATPGREQFF. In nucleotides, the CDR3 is TGCAGTGCCACCCCCGGCAGAGAGCAGTTCTTC.

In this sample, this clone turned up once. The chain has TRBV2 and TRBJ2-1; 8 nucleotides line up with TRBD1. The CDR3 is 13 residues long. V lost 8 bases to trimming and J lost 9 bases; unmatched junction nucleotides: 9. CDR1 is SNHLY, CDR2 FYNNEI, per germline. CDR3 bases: TGTGCCAGCCGCGGACAGGGAAACGTTGAGCAGTTCTTC. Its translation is CASRGQGNVEQFF.

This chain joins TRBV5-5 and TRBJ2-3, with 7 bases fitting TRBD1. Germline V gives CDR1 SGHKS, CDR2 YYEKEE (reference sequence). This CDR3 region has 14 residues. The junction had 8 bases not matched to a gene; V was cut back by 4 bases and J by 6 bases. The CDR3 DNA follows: TGTGCCAGCAGCCGGACAGGATTATGGGATACGCAGTATTTT. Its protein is CASSRTGLWDTQYF.

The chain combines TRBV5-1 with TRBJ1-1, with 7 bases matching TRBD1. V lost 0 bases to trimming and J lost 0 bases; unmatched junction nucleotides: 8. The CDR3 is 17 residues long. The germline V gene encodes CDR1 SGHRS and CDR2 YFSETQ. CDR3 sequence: CASSLGQGLTVNTEAFF. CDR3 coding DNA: TGCGCCAGCAGCTTGGGACAGGGTCTAACGGTGAACACTGAAGCTTTCTTT.

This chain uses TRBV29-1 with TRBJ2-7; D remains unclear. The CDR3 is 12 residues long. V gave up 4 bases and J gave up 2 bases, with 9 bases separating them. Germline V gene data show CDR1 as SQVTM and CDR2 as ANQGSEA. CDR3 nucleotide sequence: TGCAGCGTTGGGAACGGTGCCTACGAGCAGTACTTC. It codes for CSVGNGAYEQYF.

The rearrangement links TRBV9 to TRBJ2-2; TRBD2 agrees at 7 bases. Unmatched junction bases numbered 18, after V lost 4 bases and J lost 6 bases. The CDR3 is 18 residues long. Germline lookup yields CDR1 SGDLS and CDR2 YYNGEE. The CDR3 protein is CASSYRPIAGVLSGELFF. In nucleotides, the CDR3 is TGTGCCAGCAGCTACAGGCCGATTGCGGGGGTACTCTCCGGGGAGCTGTTTTTT.

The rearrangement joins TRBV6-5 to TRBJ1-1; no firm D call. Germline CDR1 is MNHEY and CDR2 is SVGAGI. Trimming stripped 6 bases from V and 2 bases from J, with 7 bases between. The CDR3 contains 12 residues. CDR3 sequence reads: CASRYGNTEAFF. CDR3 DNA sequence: TGTGCCAGCAGGTACGGTAACACTGAAGCTTTCTTT.

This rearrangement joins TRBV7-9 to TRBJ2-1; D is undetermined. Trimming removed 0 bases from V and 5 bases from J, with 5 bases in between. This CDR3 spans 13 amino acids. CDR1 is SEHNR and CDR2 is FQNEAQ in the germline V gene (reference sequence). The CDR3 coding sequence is TGTGCCAGCAGCTTAGCACGAGACAATGAGCAGTTCTTC. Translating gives CASSLARDNEQFF. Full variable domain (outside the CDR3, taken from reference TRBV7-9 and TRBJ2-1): DTGVSQNPRHKITKRGQNVTFRCDPISEHNRLYWYRQTLGQGPEFLTYFQNEAQLEKSRLLSDRFSAERPKGSFSTLEIQRTEQGDSAMYLCASSLARDNEQFFGPGTRLTVL.